Presented here are 9 T cell receptor beta chains from one specimen sequenced in a study of tumor-infiltrating lymphocytes in primary liver carcinoma. The researchers produced TCR beta cDNA from 400 to 650 ng total RNA with a constant-region primer. A slightly modified ARM-PCR protocol with three nested multiplex PCR rounds produced these TCR beta libraries. TRBV1-TRBV30 forward primers and a C-beta reverse primer were used in the first two PCR rounds, which each ran for 9 to 10 cycles. Each CDR3 protein gets one entry after TCRdb re-called the multiplex PCR reads with MiXCR. The sample shows 300,000 to 400,000 distinct CDR3 sequences, about two thirds of them seen only once. They got blood RNA out of unsorted whole blood and also pulled out germline DNA. The sequencing input was peripheral blood. The receptors here all came from a man in his forties with primary liver carcinoma and hepatitis B virus infection.

This clonotype is large by share. The chain couples TRBV6-2 or TRBV6-3 to TRBJ1-5; tentative D call: TRBD1 (6 bases). CDR3 size: 15 residues. CDR1 and CDR2 from the germline V gene are MNHEY and SVGEGT. Trimming shortened V by 4 bases and J by 0 bases, and 10 bases separated the two germline ends. The CDR3, as DNA: TGTGCCAGCAGTTTGGACAGTTATAGCAATCAGCCCCAGCATTTT. Translating it yields CASSLDSYSNQPQHF.

Note on this clonotype: This may be a read error: a much more frequent sequence differs by one nucleotide. The chain joins TRBV5-5 to TRBJ2-5; TRBD2 agrees at 14 bases. The CDR3 extends over 17 amino acids. The germline gives CDR1 SGHKS, CDR2 YYEKEE (reference sequence). J lost 2 bases, V lost 9 bases, and 12 bases had no gene match. CDR3 nucleotides: TGTGCCATCAGTCTGACTAGCGGGAGGGGGGGGCAAGAGACCCAGTACTTC. Amino acids: CAISLTSGRGGQETQYF.

This clonotype was observed once. The CDR3 carries no conserved terminal phenylalanine or tryptophan, so it likely arises from a read error. The chain combines TRBV11-2 with TRBJ1-4; D unclear. Germline CDR1 reads SGHAT; CDR2 reads FQNNGV. This CDR3 spans 15 amino acids. As DNA, the CDR3 is TGTGCCGGCAGCTTAGATCGGGGTCTAGGCGAAAAACTGTTTCTT. Translating it yields CAGSLDRGLGEKLFL.

This clonotype came up a few times. The chain is built from TRBV5-4 and TRBJ1-2; TRBD1 might be the D (5 bases). V was shortened by 3 bases and J by 7 bases, with 19 bases between the two germline ends. Germline assignment: CDR1 SGHNT and CDR2 YYREEE (reference sequence). This CDR3 is 15 amino acids long. For the CDR3, the DNA is TGTGCCAGCAGCTCATCCGGGACGGGACCGAGTGGCTACACCTTC. Translated: CASSSSGTGPSGYTF.

This clonotype came up once. Given a much more abundant clone one base away, this may be a read error. The chain couples TRBV6-6 to TRBJ2-7, with D possibly matching TRBD1 (5 bases). Germline CDR1 and CDR2: MNHNY and SVGAGI (reference sequence). The CDR3 spans 13 residues. The CDR3 nucleotides are TGTGCCAGCAGTCACTCCAGGGTGGAGGAGCAGTACTTC. Protein product: CASSHSRVEEQYF.

Points on this clonotype: A much larger clone is a single base away; this may be a read error. The rearrangement joins TRBV6-6 to TRBJ2-2, with D possibly being TRBD1 or TRBD2 (5 bases each). V dropped 10 bases and J dropped 0 bases, with 9 bases sitting between them. The CDR3 spans 13 residues. CDR1 and CDR2 (germline): MNHNY, SVGAGI (reference sequence). The CDR3 sequence is CATGTTNTGELFF. CDR3 nucleotides: TGTGCCACCGGGACCACGAACACCGGGGAGCTGTTTTTT.

This clonotype was seen a few times. The chain employs TRBV4-1 and TRBJ2-7, with no clear D. The germline CDR1 and CDR2 sequences are MGHRA and YSYEKL. There are 13 residues in the CDR3. The V and J ends lost 1 base and 3 bases respectively, with 7 bases between them. DNA of the CDR3: TGCGCCAGCAGCCAAGTCATTCGCTACGAGCAGTACTTC. Amino acid sequence: CASSQVIRYEQYF.

Concerning this clonotype itself: The CDR3 does not close with the conserved phenylalanine or tryptophan, likely indicating a read error. CDR3 loop: CSVGQGGNTGELFC. CDR3 nucleotides: TGCAGCGTTGGACAGGGGGGGAACACCGGGGAACTGTTTTGT. The rearrangement uses TRBV29-1 and TRBJ2-2, with TRBD1 matching over 9 bases. Germline V gene sequence: CDR1 SQVTM, CDR2 ANQGSEA. The CDR3 has 14 residues.

This clonotype was detected a few times. The genes are TRBV4-2 and TRBJ1-6, with D possibly TRBD1 on 5 matching bases. CDR1 and CDR2 from the germline V gene are LGHNA and YNFKEQ. The CDR3 has 17 amino acids. Deletions cut 0 bases from V and 8 bases from J, with 17 bases between. CDR3 in DNA: TGTGCCAGCAGCCAAGATGGTTTAAGGACAATGGATTCACCCCTCCACTTT. It yields the protein CASSQDGLRTMDSPLHF.